This passage covers 30 T cell receptor beta chains from one sample sequenced in a study of T cell repertoires in cytomegalovirus infection. TCRdb independently ran MiXCR on the reads; one entry per CDR3 protein. In the table there are around 490,000 distinct CDR3 sequences, approximately 25% of which are singletons. Sequenced material: PBMCs. These receptor sequences come from a human donor in good health (CMV status not recorded). Some clones in this sample may be carry-over from other donors' samples.

This clonotype was detected ten times or more. This sequence joins TRBV15 and TRBJ2-2, with TRBD2 matching 8 bases. In germline, CDR1 is LNHNV, CDR2 YYDKDF (reference sequence). This CDR3 is 16 amino acids long. The trim removed 4 bases at V and 6 bases at J, leaving 10 bases unmatched. The CDR3 here is CATSNPRAGESGELFF. For the CDR3, the DNA is TGTGCCACCAGCAATCCCCGAGCGGGAGAGTCCGGGGAGCTGTTTTTT. Together with reference TRBV15 and TRBJ2-2, the CDR3 gives the full variable domain: DAMVIQNPRYQVTQFGKPVTLSCSQTLNHNVMYWYQQKSSQAPKLLFHYYDKDFNNEADTPDNFQSRRPNTSFCFLDIRSPGLGDTAMYLCATSNPRAGESGELFFGEGSRLTVL.

V gene TRBV2 combines with J gene TRBJ1-5; 8 bases fit TRBD1. Per germline, CDR1 SNHLY and CDR2 FYNNEI. Germline trimming cut 2 bases from V and 0 bases from J; bases unmatched to any gene: 3. The CDR3 runs to 16 residues. CDR3 coding DNA: TGTGCCAGCAGTGAACAGGGGGCAGGTAGCAATCAGCCCCAGCATTTT. Residues: CASSEQGAGSNQPQHF.

The chain couples TRBV5-1 to TRBJ2-3; D may be TRBD1 or TRBD2 (5 bases each). The CDR3 has 15 amino acids. The germline gives CDR1 SGHRS, CDR2 YFSETQ. V was trimmed by 4 bases and J by 0 bases, leaving 12 bases between them. The CDR3 spells CASSPGGTSTDTQYF. CDR3 DNA sequence: TGCGCCAGCAGCCCTGGGGGAACTAGCACAGATACGCAGTATTTT.

CDR3 sequence (DNA): TGTGCCAGCAGCCCAATCAGGGACGGGCTTCAAGGCTACACCTTC. Its translation is CASSPIRDGLQGYTF. V is TRBV11-2 and J is TRBJ1-2; weak D call: TRBD1 (5 bases). With 5 bases removed from V and 8 bases from J, the gap between germline ends came to 21 bases. Germline-derived CDR1 and CDR2 are SGHAT and FQNNGV. This CDR3 region has 15 residues.

This chain joins TRBV11-2 and TRBJ2-3, with unresolved D. The germline V gene encodes CDR1 SGHAT and CDR2 FQNNGV. Deletions cut 0 bases from V and 6 bases from J, with 13 bases between. This CDR3 has 15 amino acids. CDR3 DNA: TGTGCCAGCAGCTTAGAAACACCTTTGACGGATACGCAGTATTTT. It is translated as CASSLETPLTDTQYF.

This chain links TRBV7-6 with TRBJ1-2, with a possible D match to TRBD1 (5 bases). The CDR3 contains 12 residues. CDR1 SGHVS and CDR2 FNYEAQ come from the germline V gene. The V and J ends lost 5 bases and 8 bases respectively, with 12 bases between them. CDR3 nucleotides: TGTGCCAGCAGCGAGCAGGGTCAAGGCTACACCTTC. It specifies CASSEQGQGYTF.

This clonotype came up once. At one end the junction does not follow the germline gene, possibly because of a read error. The V and J genes are TRBV7-2 and TRBJ1-6, with D unclear. This CDR3 has 13 residues. The V gene's germline CDR1 is SGHTA and CDR2 FQGNSA. The CDR3 nucleotides read TGTACCAGCAGCCCCCAAGGCAATTCGCCCCTCCACTTT. Translating gives CTSSPQGNSPLHF.

This clonotype was detected a few times. The V call is TRBV24-1, the J call TRBJ2-2; TRBD2 aligns across 14 bases. Germline-derived CDR1 and CDR2 are KGHDR and SFDVKD. This CDR3 has 22 residues. With V trimmed by 1 base and J by 3 bases, 15 bases remained unmatched. CDR3 in DNA: TGTGCCACCAGTGATTTCCTGACCCTGGGACTAGCGGGAGAGTATGACACCGGGGAGCTGTTTTTT. Its translation: CATSDFLTLGLAGEYDTGELFF.

This clonotype has a count of ten or more. The rearrangement uses TRBV19 and TRBJ1-5; D remains unclear. CDR1 is LNHDA and CDR2 is SQIVND in the germline V gene (reference sequence). Trimming pared 8 bases from V and 0 bases from J, leaving 14 bases between. The CDR3 spans 15 residues. The CDR3 DNA reads TGTGCCAGTGATGAGCGATTCGATAGCAATCAGCCCCAGCATTTT. Its translation is CASDERFDSNQPQHF.

The chain's CDR3 is CAGKLAGGRNTEAFF. DNA of the CDR3: TGTGCCGGCAAATTGGCTGGGGGCCGGAACACTGAAGCTTTCTTT. This rearrangement joins TRBV5-4 to TRBJ1-1; D is possibly TRBD1 (6 bases). The length of the CDR3 is 15 residues. Deletions cut 10 bases from V and 1 base from J, with 20 bases between. The germline gives CDR1 SGHNT, CDR2 YYREEE (reference sequence).

The chain combines TRBV12-3 or TRBV12-4 with TRBJ1-3; TRBD1 might be the D (6 bases). Between the trimmed V and J ends, which lost 6 bases and 0 bases, there was a span of 12 bases. There are 15 residues in the CDR3. The CDR3 nucleotides read TGTGCCAGCAGAATACAACAGGGCTCTGGAAACACCATATATTTT. Residues: CASRIQQGSGNTIYF.

The chain couples TRBV4-3 to TRBJ2-3, with D perhaps TRBD1 or TRBD2 (5 bases each). The length of the CDR3 is 15 residues. Germline V gene sequence: CDR1 LGHNA, CDR2 YSLEER. The V and J ends lost 0 bases and 7 bases respectively, with 14 bases between them. CDR3 in amino acids: CASSQDRDRTNTQYF. The CDR3 DNA reads as TGCGCCAGCAGCCAAGATAGGGACCGAACAAATACGCAGTATTTT.

On this clonotype itself: This may be a read error, as it is one base from a much larger clone. This chain uses TRBV7-2 with TRBJ2-7; no firm D call. This CDR3 is 13 amino acids long. The germline CDR1 and CDR2 sequences are SGHTA and FQGNSA. The CDR3: CASSLPPSYDQYF. CDR3 DNA sequence: TGTGCCAGCAGCTTGCCCCCCTCCTACGACCAGTACTTC.

There are many counts of this clonotype. This rearrangement joins TRBV7-2 to TRBJ2-7, with TRBD2 identical over 13 bases. Trimming took 8 bases from V and 2 from J; bases not matched to a gene: 6. This CDR3 spans 15 amino acids. Per the germline V gene, CDR1 is SGHTA and CDR2 is FQGNSA. This chain's CDR3 is CASGGTSGTAYEQYF. The CDR3 DNA reads TGTGCCAGCGGAGGGACTAGCGGGACCGCCTACGAGCAGTACTTC.

This clonotype appeared a few times. CDR3 amino acids: CASSPGAYGYTF. CDR3 DNA sequence: TGTGCCAGCAGTCCAGGGGCTTATGGCTACACCTTC. The chain recombines TRBV28 with TRBJ1-2, with a possible D match to TRBD1 (6 bases). The CDR3 runs to 12 residues. V lost 5 bases and J lost 5, with 9 bases in between. Germline lookup yields CDR1 MDHEN and CDR2 SYDVKM.

This clonotype was recorded a few times. The chain has TRBV6-5 and TRBJ1-1; D may be TRBD1 (5 bases). V shed 9 bases and J shed 1 base, with 15 bases lying between them. Per the germline V gene, CDR1 is MNHEY and CDR2 is SVGAGI. This CDR3 is 14 amino acids long. CDR3: CARGGAKANTEAFF. The DNA for the CDR3 is TGTGCCAGGGGTGGGGCAAAAGCGAACACTGAAGCTTTCTTT.

V usage is TRBV6-1 and J usage is TRBJ2-3; 9 bases align to TRBD2. Germline V gives CDR1 MNHNS, CDR2 SASEGT. V was clipped by 4 bases and J by 3 bases; unmatched bases: 8. CDR3 length: 16 amino acids. Written as DNA, the CDR3 is TGTGCCAGCAGTGCCCCCCCGGCGGGAGGGACAGATACGCAGTATTTT. Its translation is CASSAPPAGGTDTQYF.

The chain uses TRBV12-3 or TRBV12-4 and TRBJ2-2; 7 nucleotides match TRBD2. The CDR3 consists of 17 residues. After removal of 5 bases from V and 6 bases from J, the junction contained 15 bases not matched to a gene. The CDR3 protein is CASSQSFGGGPAGELFF. The CDR3 nucleotides read TGTGCCAGCAGTCAATCCTTTGGGGGAGGGCCTGCCGGGGAGCTGTTTTTT.

In this sample, this clonotype turned up a few times. This chain links TRBV19 with TRBJ1-5, with 7 bases aligning to TRBD1. Germline CDR1 reads LNHDA; CDR2 reads SQIVND (reference sequence). This CDR3 comprises 16 residues. Unmatched junction bases numbered 8, after V lost 5 bases and J lost 1 base. The CDR3 here is CASSEGTGVSNQPQHF. DNA of the CDR3: TGTGCCAGTAGTGAGGGAACAGGGGTAAGCAATCAGCCCCAGCATTTT.

This clonotype was detected a few times. J is TRBJ2-1 and V is TRBV20-1, with 10 bases aligning to TRBD2. The CDR3 loop spans 16 amino acids. The trim removed 3 bases at V and 3 bases at J, leaving 8 bases unmatched. Germline values: CDR1 DFQATT, CDR2 SNEGSKA (reference sequence). CDR3 sequence (DNA): TGCAGTGCTAGGGTACCTACTAGCGGGGACTACAATGAGCAGTTCTTC. This gives the protein CSARVPTSGDYNEQFF.

This CDR3 is CASRTAGAGKTEAFF. In DNA, the CDR3 is TGTGCCAGCAGGACGGCAGGGGCTGGAAAAACTGAAGCTTTCTTT. V is TRBV6-1 and J is TRBJ1-1; D may be TRBD1 (6 bases). The V gene's germline CDR1 is MNHNS and CDR2 SASEGT. CDR3 length: 15 residues. V shed 6 bases and J shed 5 bases, with 19 bases lying between them.

CDR3 in amino acids: CASSRRATSGRTDTQYF. The CDR3 nucleotides read TGTGCCAGTAGCCGAAGGGCGACTAGCGGGAGGACAGATACGCAGTATTTT. The J gene is TRBJ2-3, the V gene TRBV19; TRBD2 matches 13 bases. The CDR3 loop spans 17 amino acids. From germline, CDR1 is LNHDA and CDR2 SQIVND (reference sequence). J gave up 3 bases and V 6 bases, and 9 bases lay outside the gene matches. The entire variable domain, with the rest obtained from reference TRBV19 and TRBJ2-3, is as follows: DGGITQSPKYLFRKEGQNVTLSCEQNLNHDAMYWYRQDPGQGLRLIYYSQIVNDFQKGDIAEGYSVSREKKESFPLTVTSAQKNPTAFYLCASSRRATSGRTDTQYFGPGTRLTVL.

This clonotype was found many times. The CDR3 sequence is CASSIGWGQVYEQYF. CDR3 coding DNA: TGTGCCAGCAGCATCGGGTGGGGACAAGTCTACGAGCAGTACTTC. The V gene is TRBV7-2, the J gene TRBJ2-7; D might be TRBD1 (6 bases). The V end was cut by 5 bases, the J end by 3 bases, with 17 bases between. CDR3 size: 15 residues. CDR1 and CDR2 (germline): SGHTA, FQGNSA.

This chain links TRBV19 with TRBJ2-3, with a possible D match to TRBD1 (6 bases). Germline CDR1 is LNHDA and CDR2 is SQIVND (reference sequence). V shed 5 bases and J shed 2 bases, with 26 bases lying between them. This CDR3 is built from 19 residues. This CDR3 is CASSPPPRLTGGPTDTQYF. In DNA form, the CDR3 reads TGTGCCAGTAGTCCCCCCCCTCGTCTGACAGGTGGACCCACAGATACGCAGTATTTT.

J is TRBJ2-2 and V is TRBV24-1; the D is unclear. Trimming cost V 7 bases and J 2 bases, with 10 bases left between them. The germline CDR1 and CDR2 sequences are KGHDR and SFDVKD. The CDR3 runs to 14 residues. The CDR3 region has the DNA TGTGCCACCAGGGGCCAAGTTAACACCGGGGAGCTGTTTTTT. Protein sequence: CATRGQVNTGELFF.

The table lists this clonotype with many counts. V usage is TRBV7-2 and J usage is TRBJ2-1, with D perhaps matching TRBD2 (6 bases). The germline V and J ends were trimmed by 4 bases and 4 bases, with 14 bases remaining between them. Germline lookup yields CDR1 SGHTA and CDR2 FQGNSA. The CDR3 spans 15 residues. The CDR3 DNA sequence: TGTGCCAGCAGCTGGCTGCCTAGCGAATACAATGAGCAGTTCTTC. Amino acid sequence: CASSWLPSEYNEQFF.

A few counts support this clonotype. This chain uses TRBV6-5 with TRBJ1-1; D may be TRBD1 (5 bases). The CDR3 has 14 residues. V dropped 6 bases and J dropped 0 bases, with 11 bases sitting between them. Germline loops: CDR1 MNHEY, CDR2 SVGAGI. CDR3: CASSQDTLNTEAFF. In DNA form, the CDR3 reads TGTGCCAGCAGCCAGGACACTCTGAACACTGAAGCTTTCTTT.

Only a few counts were recorded for this clonotype. This chain links TRBV18 with TRBJ2-5; 7 bases are a match to TRBD1. This CDR3 has 20 residues. Losses at the gene ends were 0 bases for V and 3 bases for J; bases not matched to a gene: 19. Germline V CDR1 and CDR2: KGHSH, LQKENI. CDR3 nucleotide sequence: TGTGCCAGCTCACCACCGTCGGGGACCTTGGACAGGAAGGACAAAGAGACCCAGTACTTC. It specifies CASSPPSGTLDRKDKETQYF.

This clonotype was counted between two and nine times. This chain uses TRBV7-9 with TRBJ2-1, with 9 bases aligning to TRBD1. This CDR3 region has 16 residues. The germline V gene encodes CDR1 SEHNR and CDR2 FQNEAQ (reference sequence). The trim removed 5 bases at V and 2 bases at J, leaving 7 bases unmatched. The CDR3 DNA reads as TGTGCCAGCAGCCCAGCGGACAGGGGCACCTACAATGAGCAGTTCTTC. This translates into CASSPADRGTYNEQFF.

The chain carries TRBV18 and TRBJ1-1, with 8 bases fitting TRBD1. Per germline, CDR1 KGHSH and CDR2 LQKENI. V dropped 6 bases and J dropped 1; count of bases not matched to a gene: 7. The CDR3 has 15 residues. In DNA form, the CDR3 reads TGTGCCAGCTCCCGAGAGGACAGGGAGAACACTGAAGCTTTCTTT. Residues: CASSREDRENTEAFF.